This T cell receptor beta chain was identified during a study of blood T cell repertoires in COVID-19. In the authors' methods: Reference gene primers were amplified, and this amplification served to estimate nucleated cell counts. Profiled with immunoSEQ multiplex PCR; TCRdb holds only in-frame clones, not every one. V, J and clone size were drawn from that table, and D and trimming were deduced from the DNA. The repertoire consists of approximately 200,000 clones, with roughly 86% occurring once and the leading ten covering 7% to 10%. Germline V CDR1 and CDR2: SEHNR, FQNEAQ (reference sequence). The CDR3 has 16 residues. The ends were cut back, 3 bases at V and 1 base at J, with 15 bases in the middle.

Sequencing was performed on PBMCs or T cells enriched from blood (not recorded which). The chain carries TRBV7-9 and TRBJ1-1; perhaps TRBD1 as D (5 bases). This TCR came from a woman aged 25-40 years who had recovered from COVID-19. The CDR3 sequence: CASSFGAGRGNTEAFF. Here the CDR3 DNA reads TGTGCCAGCAGCTTTGGGGCAGGGAGGGGGAACACTGAAGCTTTCTTT.